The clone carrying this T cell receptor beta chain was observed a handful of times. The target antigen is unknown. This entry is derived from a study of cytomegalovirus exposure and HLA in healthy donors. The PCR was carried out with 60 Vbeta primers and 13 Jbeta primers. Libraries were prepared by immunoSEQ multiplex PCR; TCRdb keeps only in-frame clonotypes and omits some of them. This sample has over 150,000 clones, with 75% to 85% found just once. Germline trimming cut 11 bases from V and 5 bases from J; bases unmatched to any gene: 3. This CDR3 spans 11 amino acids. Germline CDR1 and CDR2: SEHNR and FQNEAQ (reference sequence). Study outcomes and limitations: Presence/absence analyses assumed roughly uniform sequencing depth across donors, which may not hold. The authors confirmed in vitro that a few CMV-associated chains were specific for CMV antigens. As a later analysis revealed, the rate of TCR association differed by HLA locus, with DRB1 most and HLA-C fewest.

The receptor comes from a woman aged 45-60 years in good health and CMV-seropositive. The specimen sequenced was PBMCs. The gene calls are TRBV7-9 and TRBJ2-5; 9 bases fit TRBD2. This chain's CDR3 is CAQGLAETQYF. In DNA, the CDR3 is TGTGCCCAGGGACTAGCTGAGACCCAGTACTTC.